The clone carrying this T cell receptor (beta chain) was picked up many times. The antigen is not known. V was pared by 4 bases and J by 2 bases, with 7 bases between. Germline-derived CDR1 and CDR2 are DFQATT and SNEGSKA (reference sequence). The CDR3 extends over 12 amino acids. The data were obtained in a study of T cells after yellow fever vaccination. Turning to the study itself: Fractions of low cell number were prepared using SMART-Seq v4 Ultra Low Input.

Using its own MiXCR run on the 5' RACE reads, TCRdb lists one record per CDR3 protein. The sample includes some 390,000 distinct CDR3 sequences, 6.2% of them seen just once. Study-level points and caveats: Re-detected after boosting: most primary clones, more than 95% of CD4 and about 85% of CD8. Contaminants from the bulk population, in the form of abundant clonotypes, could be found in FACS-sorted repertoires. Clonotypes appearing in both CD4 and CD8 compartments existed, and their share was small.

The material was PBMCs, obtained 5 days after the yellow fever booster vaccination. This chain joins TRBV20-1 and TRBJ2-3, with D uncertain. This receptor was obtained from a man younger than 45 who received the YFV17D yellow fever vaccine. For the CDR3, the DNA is TGCAGTGCTATAGACAACACAGATACGCAGTATTTT. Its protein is CSAIDNTDTQYF.